This TCR beta chain was obtained from a study of chemoradiotherapy in HPV16-positive cancers. Study observations and caveats: Functional assays defining HPV-specific T cells used only a couple of HPV16-positive patients.

For this clone: Its antigen is not identified.

The CDR3 runs 18 residues. The trim removed 3 bases at V and 6 bases at J, leaving 16 bases unmatched. From germline, CDR1 is SGHTA and CDR2 FQGTGA. The table came from immunoSEQ multiplex PCR; TCRdb's copy has only in-frame clones and leaves some out. This table holds about 5,400 clones, 89% found once. The clonotype was recovered from a human donor with HPV-associated anogenital cancer. The specimen was blood, collected from a patient who underwent chemoradiotherapy. The chain joins TRBV7-3 to TRBJ2-2; 7 bases match TRBD2. The CDR3 loop reads CASSFRAFGEGRSGELFF. CDR3 DNA sequence: TGTGCCAGCAGCTTCCGGGCGTTCGGGGAGGGGAGATCCGGGGAGCTGTTTTTT.